The clone carrying this T cell receptor beta chain was counted a single time. This CDR3 comprises 13 residues. The germline V gene has CDR1 SGHVS and CDR2 FNYEAQ. V lost 5 bases to trimming and J lost 1 base, with 8 bases between them. In TCRdb, the PCR reads were re-called with MiXCR into one record per CDR3 protein. The sample carries nearly 11,000 distinct CDR3 sequences, 50% to 55% recorded once. The sample is drawn from a study of tumor-infiltrating lymphocytes in oesophageal squamous cell carcinoma. The genes are TRBV7-6 and TRBJ1-1; D is undetermined. This receptor was obtained from a female donor with esophageal squamous cell carcinoma. Sequencing was performed on esophageal tumor tissue. The CDR3 loop reads CASSQTWNTEAFF. Here the CDR3 DNA reads TGTGCCAGCAGCCAGACATGGAACACTGAAGCTTTCTTT. The full variable domain, rest sourced from reference TRBV7-6 and TRBJ1-1, is GAGVSQSPRYKVTKRGQDVALRCDPISGHVSLYWYRQALGQGPEFLTYFNYEAQQDKSGLPNDRFSAERPEGSISTLTIQRTEQRDSAMYRCASSQTWNTEAFFGQGTRLTVV.